Described below is a single T cell receptor beta chain sequence and its context. This sample was included in a study of blood T cell repertoires in COVID-19. In the authors' workflow: How many nucleated cells were present was estimated from reference gene primer amplification. The data were produced by immunoSEQ multiplex PCR, yet TCRdb's version contains in-frame clones alone and is incomplete. V and J calls and clone size are those listed in that table; D and trimming were worked out from the DNA. The sample lists some 100,000 clones, around 90% occurring once. The CDR3 sequence is 13 residues long. With 4 bases removed from V and 8 bases from J, the gap between germline ends came to 14 bases. Germline V CDR1 and CDR2: MRHNA, SNTAGT.

Input material: peripheral blood. The chain is built from TRBV6-4 and TRBJ1-2; no reliable D call. The sequence came from a human donor in a cohort sampled during active COVID-19. CDR3 nucleotide sequence: TGTGCCAGCAGTGCCCAACATCAATCCGGCTACACCTTC. Translated, it gives CASSAQHQSGYTF.